This TCR beta chain was observed in a study of T cells expressing NK-cell markers. Study details: Just one sequenced donor of eight was HCMV-seronegative, while seven were seropositive.

The CDR3 has 15 residues. CDR1 and CDR2 (germline): MNHEY, SVGEGT. UMIs were included in TCR beta cDNA generated by 5'RACE template switching. From the 5' RACE reads, TCRdb lists one entry per CDR3 protein and no DNA. This listing includes hundreds of thousands of distinct CDR3 sequences. The origin of this receptor is a woman between 18 and 69 years old in good health. This chain uses TRBV6-2 or TRBV6-3 with TRBJ2-1; no DNA is available, so the TRBD2 call from TCRdb remains unchecked. Sequenced material: blood T cells: a sorted CD56 or NKG2C T cell subset, CD4+ or CD8+ T cells, or bulk PBMC T cells (not recorded which). CDR3 loop: CASSDDYSLHNEQFF.